This entry lists 2 T cell receptor beta chains sequenced from one sample in a study of cytomegalovirus exposure and HLA in healthy donors. A multiplex PCR was run with 60 Vbeta primers and 13 Jbeta primers. Clones were read by immunoSEQ multiplex PCR, and TCRdb kept only the in-frame ones, dropping some. This table has about 50,000 clones, roughly 80% appearing once. Sequencing was carried out using PBMCs. All receptors come from a woman in her forties in good health and CMV-seropositive.

The chain links TRBV30 to TRBJ2-7, with 10 nucleotides matching TRBD1. V was pared by 4 bases and J by 6 bases, with 9 bases of the junction left unmatched. Germline CDR1 is GTSNPN and CDR2 is SVGIG (reference sequence). The CDR3 is 14 residues long. The CDR3 DNA follows: TGTGCCTGGACCGTCTGGGACAGGGGAGGCGAGCAGTACTTC. Its protein is CAWTVWDRGGEQYF.

This clone appeared once. This chain connects TRBV19 to TRBJ1-1; D is possibly TRBD1 (6 bases). The CDR3 spans 16 residues. V was shortened by 6 bases and J by 0 bases, with 17 bases between the two germline ends. Per the germline V gene, CDR1 is LNHDA and CDR2 is SQIVND (reference sequence). The CDR3 DNA is TGTGCCAGTAGCCGCAGCCCAGGGGCCATGAACACTGAAGCTTTCTTT. Encoded protein: CASSRSPGAMNTEAFF.